This T cell receptor beta chain was documented in a study of T-cell reconstitution after alpha-beta-depleted transplantation in children. Researchers prepared the TCRbeta library using unique molecular identifiers, the study reports. TCRdb analysed the PCR reads with MiXCR anew, one entry per CDR3 protein. The sample records hundreds of thousands of distinct CDR3 sequences, roughly 13% being singletons. The CDR3 loop spans 15 amino acids. Germline CDR1 is MGHRA and CDR2 is YSYEKL. The J segment lost 6 bases and the V segment lost 0 bases, leaving 5 bases of the junction unmatched. Findings of the study overall: T-cell counts and diversity at one year post-transplant came mainly from newly produced T cells.

This clonotype counts as medium-sized (0.01 to 0.1%). No antigen is known for it. This chain links TRBV4-1 with TRBJ2-1, with 7 nucleotides matching TRBD2. Sample: PBMCs, mostly from graft donor cells, taken 360 days after TCRalphabeta/CD19-depleted stem cell transplant. The source is a male patient aged 10 to 17 who had a stem cell transplant for acute myeloid leukemia, so the T cells may come from the graft donor. This CDR3 is CASSQELPGGNEQFF. The CDR3 nucleotides read TGCGCCAGCAGCCAAGAATTGCCGGGGGGCAATGAGCAGTTCTTC.